The 2 T cell receptor beta chains below come from one sample, sequenced in a study of beta chain features in type 1 diabetes. The study reverse transcribed the entire isolated RNA, so it sequenced expressed TCRB transcripts. Generated by immunoSEQ multiplex PCR, the TCRdb table keeps only in-frame clones and is missing some. This repertoire shows some 22,000 clones, 50% to 60% found once; its top ten account for 0.37%. Their recognized antigens are unknown. General study results and limits: TCRB CDR3 length was moderately but significantly reduced in all four CD4+ subsets of Type 1 diabetes patients.

Sequenced input: stem cell memory CD4+ T cells from blood. These receptors all stem from a man younger than 30 with type 1 diabetes.

This chain uses TRBV19 with TRBJ2-2, with TRBD2 matching 8 bases. The length of the CDR3 is 14 residues. V dropped 6 bases and J dropped 5; count of bases not matched to a gene: 5. Germline V lookup: CDR1 LNHDA, CDR2 SQIVND (reference sequence). The CDR3 sequence: CASRVGRVTGELFF. The CDR3 region has the DNA TGTGCCAGTAGGGTCGGGAGGGTAACCGGGGAGCTGTTTTTT.

This clone occurred once. The gene calls are TRBV5-1 and TRBJ1-1; 8 bases are a match to TRBD1. Germline CDR1 SGHRS, CDR2 YFSETQ. V was pared by 0 bases and J by 13 bases, with 11 bases of the junction left unmatched. The CDR3 has 14 residues. The CDR3 DNA sequence: TGCGCCAGCAGCTTGGTCGAGACAGGGGTAGCCGTTTTCTTT. Its protein is CASSLVETGVAVFF. Together with reference TRBV5-1 and TRBJ1-1, the CDR3 gives the full variable domain: KAGVTQTPRYLIKTRGQQVTLSCSPISGHRSVSWYQQTPGQGLQFLFEYFSETQRNKGNFPGRFSGRQFSNSRSEMNVSTLELGDSALYLCASSLVETGVAVFFGQGTRLTVV.